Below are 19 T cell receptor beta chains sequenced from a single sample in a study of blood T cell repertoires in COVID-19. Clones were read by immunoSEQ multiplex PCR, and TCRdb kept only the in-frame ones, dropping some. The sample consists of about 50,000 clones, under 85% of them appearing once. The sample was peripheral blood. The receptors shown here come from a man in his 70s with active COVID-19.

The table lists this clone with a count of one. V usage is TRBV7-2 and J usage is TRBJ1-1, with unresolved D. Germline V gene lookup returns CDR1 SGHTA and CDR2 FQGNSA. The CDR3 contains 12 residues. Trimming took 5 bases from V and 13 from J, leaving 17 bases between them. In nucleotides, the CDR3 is TGTGCCAGCAGCCAACCTGGGCGCCGGCGTTTCTTT. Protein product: CASSQPGRRRFF.

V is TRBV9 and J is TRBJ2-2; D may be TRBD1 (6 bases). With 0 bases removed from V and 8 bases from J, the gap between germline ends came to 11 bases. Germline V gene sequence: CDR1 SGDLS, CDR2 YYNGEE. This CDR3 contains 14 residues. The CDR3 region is CASSVEQGRGELFF. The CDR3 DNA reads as TGTGCCAGCAGCGTAGAGCAGGGGAGAGGGGAGCTGTTTTTT.

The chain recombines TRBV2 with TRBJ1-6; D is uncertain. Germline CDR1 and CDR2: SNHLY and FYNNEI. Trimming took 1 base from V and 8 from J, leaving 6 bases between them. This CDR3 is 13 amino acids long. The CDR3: CASSEVSDSPLHF. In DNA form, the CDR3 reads TGTGCCAGCAGTGAAGTTAGTGATTCACCCCTCCACTTT.

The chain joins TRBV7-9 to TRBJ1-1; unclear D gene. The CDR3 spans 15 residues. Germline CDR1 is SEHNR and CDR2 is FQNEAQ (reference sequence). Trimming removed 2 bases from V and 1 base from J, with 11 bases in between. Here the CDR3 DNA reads TGTGCCAGCAGCTTAAACCTGGGCTGGAACACTGAAGCTTTCTTT. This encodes CASSLNLGWNTEAFF. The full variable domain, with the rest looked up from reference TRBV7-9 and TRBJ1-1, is DTGVSQNPRHKITKRGQNVTFRCDPISEHNRLYWYRQTLGQGPEFLTYFQNEAQLEKSRLLSDRFSAERPKGSFSTLEIQRTEQGDSAMYLCASSLNLGWNTEAFFGQGTRLTVV.

In DNA, the CDR3 is TGTGCCAGCAGCCCTGACCAGGGGGTTAACACCGGGGAGCTGTTTTTT. It yields the protein CASSPDQGVNTGELFF. The chain couples TRBV5-4 to TRBJ2-2; 7 bases match TRBD1. Per germline, CDR1 SGHNT and CDR2 YYREEE (reference sequence). The CDR3 is made up of 16 amino acids. The V gene end was trimmed by 4 bases and the J gene end by 2 bases; junction bases not matched to a gene: 8.

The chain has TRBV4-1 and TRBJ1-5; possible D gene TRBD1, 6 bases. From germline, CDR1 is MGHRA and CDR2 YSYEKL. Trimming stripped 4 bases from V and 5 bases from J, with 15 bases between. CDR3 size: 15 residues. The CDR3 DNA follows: TGCGCCAGCAGCCCGTACGGGCAGGGGCATCAGCCCCAGCATTTT. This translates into CASSPYGQGHQPQHF.

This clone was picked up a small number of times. The CDR3 region is CASSLLGGSEAFF. The CDR3 nucleotides are TGTGCCAGCAGTTTGTTGGGGGGGAGTGAAGCTTTCTTT. This chain joins TRBV12-3 or TRBV12-4 and TRBJ1-1; D possibly corresponds to TRBD1 (5 bases). The CDR3 totals 13 residues. Trimming cost V 3 bases and J 7 bases, with 12 bases left between them.

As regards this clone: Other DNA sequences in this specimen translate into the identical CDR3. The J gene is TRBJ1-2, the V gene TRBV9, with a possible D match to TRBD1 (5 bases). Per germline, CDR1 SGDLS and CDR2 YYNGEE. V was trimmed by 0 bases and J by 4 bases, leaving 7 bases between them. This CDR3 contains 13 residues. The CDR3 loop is CASSVGGSYGYTF. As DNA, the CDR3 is TGTGCCAGCAGCGTAGGGGGCTCCTATGGCTACACCTTC.

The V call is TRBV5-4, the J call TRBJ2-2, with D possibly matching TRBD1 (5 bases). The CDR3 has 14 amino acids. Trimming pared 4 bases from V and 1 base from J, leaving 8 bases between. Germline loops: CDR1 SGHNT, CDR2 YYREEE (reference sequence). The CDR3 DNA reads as TGTGCCAGCAGCCCTACAGGGAACACCGGGGAGCTGTTTTTT. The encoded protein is CASSPTGNTGELFF.

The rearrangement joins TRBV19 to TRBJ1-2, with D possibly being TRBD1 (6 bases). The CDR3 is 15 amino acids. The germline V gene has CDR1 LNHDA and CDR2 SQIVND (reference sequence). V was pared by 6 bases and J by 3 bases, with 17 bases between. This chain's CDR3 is CASRATGLGDYGYTF. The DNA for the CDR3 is TGTGCCAGTAGGGCTACAGGGCTCGGGGACTATGGCTACACCTTC.

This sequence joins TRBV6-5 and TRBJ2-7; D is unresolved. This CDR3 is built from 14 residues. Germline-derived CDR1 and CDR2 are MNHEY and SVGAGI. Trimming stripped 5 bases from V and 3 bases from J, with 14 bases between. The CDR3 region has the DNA TGTGCCAGCAGTCAGACACCAGGTAGCTACGAGCAGTACTTC. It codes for CASSQTPGSYEQYF.

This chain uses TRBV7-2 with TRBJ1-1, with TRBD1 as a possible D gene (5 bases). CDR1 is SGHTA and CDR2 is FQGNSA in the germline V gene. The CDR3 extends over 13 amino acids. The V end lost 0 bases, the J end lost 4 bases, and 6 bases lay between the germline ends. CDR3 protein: CASSLAGVTEAFF. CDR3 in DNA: TGTGCCAGCAGCTTAGCAGGGGTCACTGAAGCTTTCTTT.

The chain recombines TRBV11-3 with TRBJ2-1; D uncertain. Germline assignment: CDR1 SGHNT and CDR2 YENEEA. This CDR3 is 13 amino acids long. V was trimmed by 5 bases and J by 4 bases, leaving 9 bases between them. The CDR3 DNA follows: TGTGCCAGCAGCGTCAGACTTTACAATGAGCAGTTCTTC. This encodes CASSVRLYNEQFF.

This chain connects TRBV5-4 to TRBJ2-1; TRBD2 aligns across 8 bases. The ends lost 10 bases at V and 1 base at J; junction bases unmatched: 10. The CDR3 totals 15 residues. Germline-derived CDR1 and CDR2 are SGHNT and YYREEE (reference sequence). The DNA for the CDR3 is TGTGCCGGAACTAGCGGCCCGGGGTCCTACAATGAGCAGTTCTTC. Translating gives CAGTSGPGSYNEQFF.

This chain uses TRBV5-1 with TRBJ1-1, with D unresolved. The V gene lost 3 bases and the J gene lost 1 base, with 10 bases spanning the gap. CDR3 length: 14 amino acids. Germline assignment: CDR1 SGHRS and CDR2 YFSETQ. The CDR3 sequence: CASSYFDWNTEAFF. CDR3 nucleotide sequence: TGCGCCAGCAGCTACTTCGATTGGAACACTGAAGCTTTCTTT. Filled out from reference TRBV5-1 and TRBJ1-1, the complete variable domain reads KAGVTQTPRYLIKTRGQQVTLSCSPISGHRSVSWYQQTPGQGLQFLFEYFSETQRNKGNFPGRFSGRQFSNSRSEMNVSTLELGDSALYLCASSYFDWNTEAFFGQGTRLTVV.

CDR3 protein: CASRKQGTDYEQYF. For the CDR3, the DNA is TGTGCCAGTAGAAAACAGGGGACGGACTACGAGCAGTACTTC. The J gene is TRBJ2-7, the V gene TRBV19, with 7 bases identical to TRBD1. Germline CDR1 reads LNHDA; CDR2 reads SQIVND (reference sequence). The CDR3 loop spans 14 amino acids. The V gene end was trimmed by 6 bases and the J gene end by 3 bases; junction bases not matched to a gene: 8. Full variable domain (remainder filled in from reference TRBV19 and TRBJ2-7): DGGITQSPKYLFRKEGQNVTLSCEQNLNHDAMYWYRQDPGQGLRLIYYSQIVNDFQKGDIAEGYSVSREKKESFPLTVTSAQKNPTAFYLCASRKQGTDYEQYFGPGTRLTVT.

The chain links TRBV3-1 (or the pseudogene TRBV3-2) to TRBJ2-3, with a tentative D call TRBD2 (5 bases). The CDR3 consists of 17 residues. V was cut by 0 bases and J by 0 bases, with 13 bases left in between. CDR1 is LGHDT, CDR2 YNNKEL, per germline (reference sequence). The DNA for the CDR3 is TGTGCCAGCAGCCAAGAGAGCCTAGCTCCTAGCACAGATACGCAGTATTTT. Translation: CASSQESLAPSTDTQYF.

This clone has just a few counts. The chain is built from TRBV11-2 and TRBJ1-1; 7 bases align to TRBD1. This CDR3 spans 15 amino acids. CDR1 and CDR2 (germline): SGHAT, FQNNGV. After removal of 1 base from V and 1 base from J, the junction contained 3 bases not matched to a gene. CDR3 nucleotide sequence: TGTGCCAGCAGCTTAGGAAGGGGGCGGAACACTGAAGCTTTCTTT. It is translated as CASSLGRGRNTEAFF.

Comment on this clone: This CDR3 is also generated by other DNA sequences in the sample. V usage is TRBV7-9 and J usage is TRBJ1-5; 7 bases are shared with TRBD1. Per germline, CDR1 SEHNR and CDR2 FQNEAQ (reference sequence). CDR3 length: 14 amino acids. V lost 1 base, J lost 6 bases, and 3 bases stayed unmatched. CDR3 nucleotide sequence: TGTGCCAGCAGCTTAGGACAGGGAGCTCAGCCCCAGCATTTT. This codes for CASSLGQGAQPQHF.